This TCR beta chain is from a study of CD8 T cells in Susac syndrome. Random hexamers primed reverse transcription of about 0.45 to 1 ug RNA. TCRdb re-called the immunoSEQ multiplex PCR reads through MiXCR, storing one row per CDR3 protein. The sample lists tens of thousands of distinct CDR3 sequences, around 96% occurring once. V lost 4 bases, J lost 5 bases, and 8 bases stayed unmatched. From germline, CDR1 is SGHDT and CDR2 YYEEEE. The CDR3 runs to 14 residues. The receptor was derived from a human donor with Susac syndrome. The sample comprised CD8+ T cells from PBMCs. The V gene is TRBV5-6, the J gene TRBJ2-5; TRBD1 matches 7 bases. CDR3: CASSPGTVVETQYF. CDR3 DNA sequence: TGTGCCAGCAGCCCCGGGACAGTAGTGGAGACCCAGTACTTC.